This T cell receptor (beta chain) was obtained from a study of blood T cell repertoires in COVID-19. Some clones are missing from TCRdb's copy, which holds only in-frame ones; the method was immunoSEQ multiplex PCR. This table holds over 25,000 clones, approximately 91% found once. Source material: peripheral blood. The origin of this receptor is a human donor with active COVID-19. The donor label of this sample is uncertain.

For the CDR3, the DNA is TGCGCCAGCATCCTCGGACTAGCGGGGGCCCTCAACGGCTACGAGCAGTACTTC. Translating it yields CASILGLAGALNGYEQYF. The chain combines TRBV10-2 with TRBJ2-7; the match to TRBD2 covers 13 bases. J lost 3 bases, V lost 7 bases, and 15 bases had no gene match. This CDR3 comprises 18 residues. Germline V CDR1 and CDR2: WSHSY, SAAADI.